The 24 T cell receptor beta chains below were found in one sample sequenced in a study of shared clonotypes between healthy human individuals. Profiling relied on immunoSEQ multiplex PCR, and the TCRdb table lists in-frame clones only, not all of them. The table includes 300,000 to 350,000 clones, less than 85% detected once. The specimen sequenced was memory CD4+ T cells sorted from blood. The subset here: CD45RA-negative fraction. The receptors were sampled from a young man in good health.

In nucleotides, the CDR3 is TGCGCCAGCAGCTCCGGACAGGGGGCGCGATTAAGCTCTGGGGCCAACGTCCTGACTTTC. Protein product: CASSSGQGARLSSGANVLTF. The chain joins TRBV5-1 to TRBJ2-6; TRBD1 matches 11 bases. The trim removed 3 bases at V and 0 bases at J, leaving 11 bases unmatched. The V gene's germline CDR1 is SGHRS and CDR2 YFSETQ. This CDR3 comprises 20 residues.

The CDR3 nucleotides are TGTGCCAGCTGGGCGGGTTCGGACAACAATCAGCCCCAGCATTTT. Amino acids: CASWAGSDNNQPQHF. V and J are TRBV28 and TRBJ1-5, with D possibly being TRBD1 (5 bases). Trimming shortened V by 8 bases and J by 3 bases, and 17 bases separated the two germline ends. This CDR3 region has 15 residues. The germline gives CDR1 MDHEN, CDR2 SYDVKM. Supplemented by reference TRBV28 and TRBJ1-5, the full variable domain reads DVKVTQSSRYLVKRTGEKVFLECVQDMDHENMFWYRQDPGLGLRLIYFSYDVKMKEKGDIPEGYSVSREKKERFSLILESASTNQTSMYLCASWAGSDNNQPQHFGDGTRLSIL.

The V and J genes are TRBV27 and TRBJ2-1; perhaps TRBD2 as D (5 bases). Between the trimmed V and J ends, which lost 4 bases and 6 bases, there was a span of 16 bases. Germline lookup yields CDR1 MNHEY and CDR2 SMNVEV (reference sequence). The CDR3 is 15 residues long. The chain's CDR3 is CASSYLGTRLNEQFF. DNA for the CDR3: TGTGCCAGCAGTTATTTAGGAACTAGGCTCAATGAGCAGTTCTTC.

The CDR3 sequence: CASSFGGPRLSAYNEQFF. The CDR3 DNA reads as TGTGCCAGCAGCTTCGGGGGCCCGCGGCTTAGTGCCTACAATGAGCAGTTCTTC. The rearrangement links TRBV5-4 to TRBJ2-1; TRBD1 or TRBD2 may be the D gene (6 bases each). CDR3 length: 18 residues. CDR1 is SGHNT, CDR2 YYREEE, per germline (reference sequence). Trimming took off 2 bases at V and 2 bases at J, with 20 bases between the two ends.

J is TRBJ2-3 and V is TRBV9, with D possibly TRBD2 on 5 matching bases. There are 14 residues in the CDR3. V lost 1 base to trimming and J lost 4 bases, with 10 bases between them. Germline V gene sequence: CDR1 SGDLS, CDR2 YYNGEE. The CDR3 DNA is TGTGCCAGCAGCGTACGAGGGATTGCAGATACGCAGTATTTT. Translation gives CASSVRGIADTQYF.

V is TRBV2 and J is TRBJ2-5; D might be TRBD2 (5 bases). Deletions cut 8 bases from V and 4 bases from J, with 20 bases between. CDR1 is SNHLY and CDR2 is FYNNEI in the germline V gene. The CDR3 sequence is 15 residues long. CDR3 nucleotides: TGTGCCAGCTGTCCGGGATTTAAGGCGCCAGAGACCCAGTACTTC. It yields the protein CASCPGFKAPETQYF.

The chain links TRBV6-1 to TRBJ2-7; TRBD1 matches at 9 bases. CDR3 size: 15 residues. J gave up 2 bases and V 3 bases, and 5 bases lay outside the gene matches. The germline V gene encodes CDR1 MNHNS and CDR2 SASEGT. The CDR3 DNA reads as TGTGCCAGCAGTGAGGTGGGACAGGGTCCCTACGAGCAGTACTTC. Encoded protein: CASSEVGQGPYEQYF.

CDR3 amino acids: CASSPVIGSSGANVLTF. Here the CDR3 DNA reads TGTGCCAGCTCACCAGTGATTGGGAGCTCTGGGGCCAACGTCCTGACTTTC. The chain uses TRBV18 and TRBJ2-6; TRBD2 might be the D (5 bases). Germline CDR1 and CDR2: KGHSH and LQKENI. V lost 2 bases and J lost 0, with 11 bases in between. The CDR3 has 17 residues.

At least ten counts were recorded for this clone. This chain joins TRBV6-1 and TRBJ1-4; D is perhaps TRBD1 (5 bases). The V gene lost 5 bases and the J gene lost 4 bases, with 11 bases spanning the gap. Looked up from germline, CDR1 is MNHNS and CDR2 is SASEGT. This CDR3 has 14 residues. The CDR3 is CASSSQGLNEKLFF. The CDR3 DNA follows: TGTGCCAGCAGTTCCCAGGGACTTAATGAAAAACTGTTTTTT.

The genes are TRBV28 and TRBJ2-5; tentatively, D is TRBD1 (6 bases). Trimming removed 5 bases from V and 8 bases from J, with 24 bases in between. Germline V gives CDR1 MDHEN, CDR2 SYDVKM. The CDR3 totals 16 residues. The CDR3: CASSPNHARDIRTQYF. Here the CDR3 DNA reads TGTGCCAGCAGTCCTAACCACGCTAGGGACATCCGAACCCAGTACTTC.

The chain has TRBV5-1 and TRBJ2-2, with 7 bases fitting TRBD2. The length of the CDR3 is 14 residues. V shed 0 bases, J shed 5 bases, and the junction held 1 base outside the gene matches. Per germline, CDR1 SGHRS and CDR2 YFSETQ. The DNA for the CDR3 is TGCGCCAGCAGCTTGGAGCGGGGTACCGGGGAGCTGTTTTTT. It yields the protein CASSLERGTGELFF.

The chain is built from TRBV2 and TRBJ2-3, with 7 positions matching TRBD2. V dropped 6 bases and J dropped 3; count of bases not matched to a gene: 9. Germline lookup yields CDR1 SNHLY and CDR2 FYNNEI. The CDR3 totals 15 residues. CDR3 protein: CASRERGSVTDTQYF. The CDR3 coding sequence is TGTGCCAGCAGAGAGCGGGGCTCCGTGACAGATACGCAGTATTTT.

The chain links TRBV18 to TRBJ2-1; D gene ambiguous. CDR3 size: 13 residues. V lost 3 bases and J lost 0, with 3 bases in between. CDR1 KGHSH and CDR2 LQKENI come from the germline V gene. CDR3 coding DNA: TGTGCCAGCTCACCTTCCTCCTACAATGAGCAGTTCTTC. Translating gives CASSPSSYNEQFF.

The rearrangement uses TRBV5-4 and TRBJ2-4; D ambiguous. V was cut by 3 bases and J by 9 bases, with 10 bases left in between. CDR3 size: 12 residues. Germline V gene lookup returns CDR1 SGHNT and CDR2 YYREEE (reference sequence). The CDR3 DNA is TGTGCCAGCAGCTCAACCATGAGCATTCAGTACTTC. This codes for CASSSTMSIQYF.

The V call is TRBV19, the J call TRBJ2-3; no reliable D call. V shed 1 base and J shed 2 bases, with 13 bases lying between them. CDR1 and CDR2 from the germline V gene are LNHDA and SQIVND (reference sequence). The CDR3 runs 16 residues. The CDR3 here is CASSIGRHGITDTQYF. CDR3 nucleotide sequence: TGTGCCAGTAGTATAGGGAGACACGGTATCACAGATACGCAGTATTTT.

This chain connects TRBV10-3 to TRBJ2-1; the D is unclear. Germline loops: CDR1 ENHRY, CDR2 SYGVKD. There are 16 residues in the CDR3. V lost 2 bases and J 3 bases, leaving 14 bases between the germline ends. DNA of the CDR3: TGTGCCATCAGTGAGATGATTGGCGGATTCTACAATGAGCAGTTCTTC. Translated, it gives CAISEMIGGFYNEQFF.

This chain uses TRBV2 with TRBJ2-5, with D unresolved. Germline CDR1 and CDR2: SNHLY and FYNNEI. CDR3 size: 15 residues. V shed 4 bases and J shed 2 bases, with 14 bases lying between them. As DNA, the CDR3 is TGTGCCAGCAGTGTCCCTTTTCGTGGTCAAGAGACCCAGTACTTC. Amino acids: CASSVPFRGQETQYF.

This clone was picked up a small number of times. The chain is built from TRBV7-2 and TRBJ2-7, with D unclear. V was trimmed by 5 bases and J by 3 bases, leaving 14 bases between them. Looked up from germline, CDR1 is SGHTA and CDR2 is FQGNSA. The CDR3 is 14 residues long. The CDR3 sequence is CASSPHESFYEQYF. The CDR3, as DNA: TGTGCCAGCAGCCCCCATGAGTCCTTCTACGAGCAGTACTTC.

The chain recombines TRBV4-2 with TRBJ2-5; TRBD1 is a possible D gene (5 bases). The CDR3 extends over 15 amino acids. V was trimmed by 3 bases and J by 0 bases, leaving 11 bases between them. Per the germline V gene, CDR1 is LGHNA and CDR2 is YNFKEQ. The CDR3 spells CASSQDLGHQETQYF. The CDR3 coding sequence is TGTGCCAGCAGCCAGGATTTGGGGCACCAAGAGACCCAGTACTTC.

The genes are TRBV25-1 and TRBJ2-7; 8 positions match TRBD1. Trimming at V came to 4 bases and at J to 1 base, leaving 12 bases not matched to a gene. CDR3 length: 17 amino acids. Germline-derived CDR1 and CDR2 are MGHDK and SYGVNS. Here the CDR3 DNA reads TGTGCCAGCAGTGTTCAGGGGGCGGGCAAGGTATCCTACGAGCAGTACTTC. This encodes CASSVQGAGKVSYEQYF.

The chain has TRBV5-1 and TRBJ2-3; 13 positions match TRBD2. This CDR3 region has 19 residues. J gave up 0 bases and V 2 bases, and 9 bases lay outside the gene matches. Germline V gene lookup returns CDR1 SGHRS and CDR2 YFSETQ. The CDR3 DNA reads TGCGCCAGCAGCTTACTAGCGGGAGGGCCCTCGTCTAGCACAGATACGCAGTATTTT. Translation: CASSLLAGGPSSSTDTQYF. The variable domain in full, completed from reference TRBV5-1 and TRBJ2-3, reads KAGVTQTPRYLIKTRGQQVTLSCSPISGHRSVSWYQQTPGQGLQFLFEYFSETQRNKGNFPGRFSGRQFSNSRSEMNVSTLELGDSALYLCASSLLAGGPSSSTDTQYFGPGTRLTVL.

V gene TRBV18 combines with J gene TRBJ2-7, with 8 bases aligning to TRBD2. Germline CDR1 is KGHSH and CDR2 is LQKENI. V trimming: 3 bases; J trimming: 4 bases; junction bases outside the gene matches: 5. CDR3 length: 14 amino acids. CDR3 region: CASSPAAGVYEQYF. As DNA, the CDR3 is TGTGCCAGCTCACCCGCAGCGGGAGTATACGAGCAGTACTTC.

This chain uses TRBV2 with TRBJ1-5; D remains ambiguous. Trimming removed 6 bases from V and 9 bases from J, with 9 bases in between. Germline CDR1 is SNHLY and CDR2 is FYNNEI. The CDR3 sequence is 11 residues long. CDR3 sequence: CASRGIGPQHF. CDR3 bases: TGTGCCAGCAGGGGTATCGGGCCCCAGCATTTT.

This clone has only one observation. CDR3 coding DNA: TGTGCCAGCAGCCAAGAGTCTAGCGGAGGGACCTACGAGCAGTACTTC. Translating gives CASSQESSGGTYEQYF. The genes are TRBV4-2 and TRBJ2-7; 7 bases match TRBD2. CDR3 length: 16 amino acids. CDR1 LGHNA and CDR2 YNFKEQ come from the germline V gene. V was clipped by 0 bases and J by 2 bases; unmatched bases: 7.